This TCR beta chain was captured by sequencing in a study of blood T cell repertoires in COVID-19. Background on the study: The study drew acute and convalescent COVID-19 samples from the United States, Italy and Spain. From T cells, B-cell-depleted T cells, or PBMCs came the material, which was cDNA or gDNA.

As processed by the authors: Amplifying reference gene primers gave estimates of nucleated cell counts. Libraries were prepared by immunoSEQ multiplex PCR; TCRdb keeps only in-frame clonotypes and omits some of them. The V and J calls and clone size were taken over from that table, and D and trimming were inferred from the DNA. The sample has 250,000 to 300,000 clones, just over 90% seen once. Seattle patient enrollment occurred during active infection, with longitudinal follow-up thereafter. This CDR3 contains 13 residues. Trimming cost V 6 bases and J 4 bases, with 12 bases left between them. Looked up from germline, CDR1 is LNHDA and CDR2 is SQIVND (reference sequence).

This clonotype was sampled from a woman under 40 with COVID-19, enrolled during active disease. The chain links TRBV19 to TRBJ1-1, with D perhaps matching TRBD1 (6 bases). The specimen was peripheral blood. The CDR3 region has the DNA TGTGCCAGTAGAATGAACAGGGTCACTGAAGCTTTCTTT. Protein product: CASRMNRVTEAFF. The full variable domain, rest sourced from reference TRBV19 and TRBJ1-1, is DGGITQSPKYLFRKEGQNVTLSCEQNLNHDAMYWYRQDPGQGLRLIYYSQIVNDFQKGDIAEGYSVSREKKESFPLTVTSAQKNPTAFYLCASRMNRVTEAFFGQGTRLTVV.